This T cell receptor beta chain comes out of a study of identical twins. TCRdb redid the calling of the 5' RACE reads with MiXCR, one entry per CDR3 protein. The top ten hold 0.52% of the sample, which has 450,000 or so distinct CDR3 sequences, 14% seen once. This CDR3 is built from 16 residues. Germline CDR1 is SGHTA and CDR2 is FQGTGA. V was cut by 5 bases and J by 0 bases, with 16 bases left in between. In regard to this clonotype: The antigen is not known.

Study results and limitations: Cord blood's abundant beta clonotypes had fewer insertions, unlike memory repertoires. Where beta out-of-frame sequences were concerned, excess twin sharing was weaker.

The same sample was also studied in work on yellow fever vaccine responses in identical twins.

The clonotype originates from a woman younger than 35 in good health. The V call is TRBV7-3, the J call TRBJ2-5; D gene ambiguous. The sequenced material came from CD4+ T cells sorted from blood. The CDR3 loop reads CASSPIWSEDQETQYF. The DNA of the CDR3 is TGTGCCAGCAGCCCCATTTGGTCTGAGGACCAAGAGACCCAGTACTTC.